This T cell receptor (beta chain) was captured in a study of CD8 T cells in ankylosing spondylitis. 5'-RACE, quantitative and with molecular barcodes, yielded the TCR beta libraries. One entry per CDR3 protein, called by TCRdb with MiXCR from the 5' RACE reads. This sample carries some 140,000 distinct CDR3 sequences, 9.5% to 12% of them seen once, and the ten largest clones take 4.1%. This clonotype was picked up many times. Germline CDR1 and CDR2: SGHRS and YFSETQ. This CDR3 has 15 amino acids. V shed 0 bases and J 7 bases; nucleotides not matched to a gene: 5. This sequence originates from a female donor with ankylosing spondylitis or in good health (not recorded which). The sample comprised blood, either unsorted or a sorted T cell fraction (not recorded which). V gene TRBV5-1 combines with J gene TRBJ2-1; 9 positions agree with TRBD2. The DNA for the CDR3 is TGCGCCAGCAGCTTGGTTGGAGCGGGGGGTAATGAGCAGTTCTTC. Translation: CASSLVGAGGNEQFF.